The sequence of this TCR beta chain was determined in a study of T cell clones after liver transplantation (dated by TCRdb to the late 2010s). Broadly, across the study: Samples were obtained from ITN030ST, a randomized trial in which withdrawal of immunosuppression was attempted within 2 years of liver transplantation. Donor-reactive T cell clones were identified using TCRbeta sequencing after a pre-transplant mixed lymphocyte reaction and were then followed in post-transplant blood. Third party-reactive TCRbeta sequences from pre-transplant MLRs were also identified as an antigen-independent comparator for donor-reactive sequences. Three of the eight recipients were HCV-positive; the others were transplanted for non-autoimmune, non-viral indications. No induction therapy was given to the subjects, and standard immunosuppression was administered until randomization at 12-24 months post-transplant. Tolerance was defined as complete withdrawal of immunosuppression for at least one year without a rise in liver enzymes beyond twice the upper limit of normal. Blood samples were taken pre-transplant, pre-randomization before withdrawal, and post-randomization after full withdrawal or failed withdrawal. Of the 8 liver transplant recipients making up the studied cohort, 3 were classified as tolerant and 5 as non-tolerant. Paper-wide results and their limitations: Donor-reactive sequences decreased more than third party-reactive sequences, which suggests partial antigen-specific deletion that was not related to withdrawal success. After accounting for repertoire turnover, donor-reactive detection was significantly reduced in 7 of 8 subjects for CD4 and 8 of 8 for CD8. Conclusions were preliminary, limited by small, heterogeneous patient numbers and non-standardized post-transplant time points. In a couple of subjects, low numbers of available donor cells limited the measurable donor-reactive repertoire. In 5 of 8 subjects, circulating donor-reactive CD4 TCRbeta sequences decreased significantly after transplant, regardless of tolerance or HCV status. Without allograft tissue specimens, donor-reactive T cells may have migrated into the graft rather than being deleted.

Taken with the paper, the label for time point translates to: pre-transplant. Thawed unstimulated PBMCs were stained for CD3, CD4 and CD8 and FACS-sorted into CD3+CD4+ and CD3+CD8+ populations. All 8 studied subjects were randomized to withdrawal of immunosuppression. The Qiagen DNeasy Blood and Tissue Kit was used for isolation of genomic DNA. The CDR3, from cysteine to phenylalanine, totals 13 residues. Just the 39-base CDR3 DNA is kept, in frame starting at base 1. The V and J ends are trimmed by 5 bases and 5 bases, leaving 15 bases between them. Based on the germline V gene, the CDR1 and CDR2 sequences are SQVTM and ANQGSEA. Frozen genomic DNA underwent high-throughput TCRbeta CDR3 sequencing by immunoSEQ, including PCR amplification, mapping, bias correction and internal controls. The published analysis was carried out like this. Only productive rearrangements were retained, with each unique TCRbeta sequence defined by its CDR3 nucleotide sequence together with its V and J gene. Donor-reactive sequences required at least 5-fold expansion in CFSE-low cells versus unstimulated pre-transplant cells and at least 0.01% frequency. Per-subject minimum frequency thresholds, based on the lowest-template unstimulated sample, ensured at least 90% detection power. Repertoire turnover was measured by Jensen-Shannon divergence between the top 1000 TCRbeta sequences post- and pre-transplant. Two-sided Fisher's exact tests were used to test for changes in how often donor-reactive sequences were detected. TCRdb provides this immuneACCESS table in a form limited to in-frame rearrangements. Some clones are lacking; in checked studies, under half of them reflect an unresolved V gene, and why the rest are absent is not known. That table gives V, J and clone size, and the DNA gave D and trimming. Counted in this sample were some 75,000 clones; approximately 80% of them appeared once. Over 0.45% of the sample is taken by the ten largest.

For this clone: The antigen it binds to is not known. No much larger clonotype is one base removed from it; base qualities were not supplied.

In this chain, TRBV29-1 is recombined with TRBJ1-1; a weak D assignment points to TRBD1 (6 bases agree). The sample consisted of CD4+ T cells from blood, taken before liver transplant. This TCR derives from a human donor who received a liver transplant. The sequence in DNA is TGCAGCGTTAGGCAGGGGCCGGGGACTGAAGCTTTCTTT. Its protein reads: CSVRQGPGTEAFF.